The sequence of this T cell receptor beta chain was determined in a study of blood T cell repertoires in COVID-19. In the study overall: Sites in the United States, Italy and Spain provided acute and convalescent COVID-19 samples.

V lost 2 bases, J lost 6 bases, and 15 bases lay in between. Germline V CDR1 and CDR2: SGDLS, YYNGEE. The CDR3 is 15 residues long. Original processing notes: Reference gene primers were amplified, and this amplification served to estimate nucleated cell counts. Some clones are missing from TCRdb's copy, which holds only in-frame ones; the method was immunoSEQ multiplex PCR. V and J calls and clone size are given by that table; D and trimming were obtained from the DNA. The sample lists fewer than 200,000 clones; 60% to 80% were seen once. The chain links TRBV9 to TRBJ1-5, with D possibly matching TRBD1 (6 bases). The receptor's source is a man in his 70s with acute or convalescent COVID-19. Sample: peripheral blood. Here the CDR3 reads CASSVDQGYGQPQHF. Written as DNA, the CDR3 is TGTGCCAGCAGCGTGGATCAGGGGTACGGTCAGCCCCAGCATTTT.